Listed here is a single T cell receptor beta chain. Its specificity is unknown. In germline, CDR1 is SGHNT, CDR2 YYREEE (reference sequence). Trimming at V came to 2 bases and at J to 3 bases, leaving 9 bases not matched to a gene. The CDR3 covers 16 residues. The treatment: approximately nine-day PBMC culture with coronavirus spike peptide pools or control peptides (ViraFEST assay). This specimen comes from a study of vaccination and CD4 T cells after COVID-19. Study-level background: Nasal swab PCR detected SARS-CoV-2 in convalescent patients; about 9 had mild disease, one severe. Points from the study as a whole: Median SARS-CoV-2-reactive clonotype numbers rose nonsignificantly, 21 to 38.

Cultured CD4+ T-cell DNA underwent Oncomine TCR Beta short-read sequencing. Cultures of CD4+ T cells served as the source for extracting genomic DNA. TCRdb re-called the PCR reads through MiXCR, storing one row per CDR3 protein. This table has about 13,000 distinct CDR3 sequences, 40% to 55% appearing once. This TCR derives from a human donor who had recovered from COVID-19. This sequence joins TRBV5-4 and TRBJ2-3, with 7 bases lining up with TRBD2. The source was CD4+ T cells from blood, cultured in vitro, collected after SARS-CoV-2 vaccination. CDR3 region: CASSFNRGVITDTQYF. Written as DNA, the CDR3 is TGTGCCAGCAGCTTTAACCGGGGGGTTATAACAGATACGCAGTATTTT.